A single sample gave rise to the 25 T cell receptor beta chains below, sequenced in a study of cytomegalovirus exposure and HLA in healthy donors. Vbeta (60) and Jbeta (13) primers were used in the PCR. The repertoire was sequenced with immunoSEQ multiplex PCR; TCRdb's copy has only in-frame clones and lacks some. The table lists some 130,000 clones. The sample was PBMCs. The source of these receptors is a woman in her thirties or forties in good health and CMV-seropositive.

The chain recombines TRBV11-1 with TRBJ2-2, with TRBD2 matching 8 bases. Unmatched junction bases numbered 3, after V lost 0 bases and J lost 3 bases. The CDR3 contains 16 residues. The germline CDR1 and CDR2 sequences are SGHAT and FQDESV (reference sequence). In DNA form, the CDR3 reads TGTGCCAGCAGCTTAGCGAGCGGGGGATACACCGGGGAGCTGTTTTTT. This sequence encodes CASSLASGGYTGELFF.

A word on this clone: The sample holds other DNA sequences that translate to the same CDR3. This sequence joins TRBV25-1 and TRBJ2-7, with TRBD1 as a possible D gene (6 bases). CDR3 length: 11 residues. Trimming removed 8 bases at V and 3 bases at J, with 8 bases between. Germline CDR1 and CDR2: MGHDK and SYGVNS. The CDR3 DNA reads as TGTGCCAGCGGGACAAACTACGAGCAGTACTTC. Its translation: CASGTNYEQYF.

The chain is built from TRBV5-5 and TRBJ2-4; perhaps TRBD2 as D (5 bases). Germline V gene data show CDR1 as SGHKS and CDR2 as YYEKEE (reference sequence). This CDR3 region has 16 residues. Trimming cost V 4 bases and J 0 bases, with 14 bases left between them. This CDR3 reads CASSTGLTLAKNIQYF. The CDR3 region has the DNA TGTGCCAGCAGCACTGGACTTACTTTAGCCAAAAACATTCAGTACTTC.

This chain uses TRBV9 with TRBJ2-1; D is uncertain. This CDR3 has 15 residues. The germline V and J ends were trimmed by 0 bases and 3 bases, with 10 bases remaining between them. The germline CDR1 and CDR2 sequences are SGDLS and YYNGEE. DNA of the CDR3: TGTGCCAGCAGCGTAGCGAGCGCGAACTACAATGAGCAGTTCTTC. Translating gives CASSVASANYNEQFF.

The chain has TRBV13 and TRBJ2-2; D might be TRBD2 (6 bases). This CDR3 is built from 15 residues. V lost 8 bases and J 7 bases, leaving 20 bases between the germline ends. Germline CDR1 is PRHDT and CDR2 is FYEKMQ (reference sequence). The CDR3 spells CASRRDSTRGGELFF. DNA of the CDR3: TGTGCCAGCCGGAGGGACTCCACCCGAGGCGGGGAGCTGTTTTTT.

CDR3 nucleotide sequence: TGCGCCAGCAGCCAAGTTGGCAGGGGGCGCGGTCAGCCCCAGCATTTT. It is translated as CASSQVGRGRGQPQHF. The genes are TRBV4-1 and TRBJ1-5, with 8 bases matching TRBD1. J gave up 6 bases and V 1 base, and 8 bases lay outside the gene matches. This CDR3 comprises 16 residues. Germline V gene data show CDR1 as MGHRA and CDR2 as YSYEKL.

This chain connects TRBV7-2 to TRBJ1-5, with 7 bases fitting TRBD1. This CDR3 region has 13 residues. V lost 2 bases and J lost 7; bases outside the gene matches: 2. The V gene's germline CDR1 is SGHTA and CDR2 FQGNSA. This CDR3 reads CASSLRGHQPQHF. CDR3 sequence (DNA): TGTGCCAGCAGCTTAAGGGGGCACCAGCCCCAGCATTTT.

The V and J genes are TRBV11-1 and TRBJ2-3, with 10 bases fitting TRBD2. Germline lookup yields CDR1 SGHAT and CDR2 FQDESV (reference sequence). The CDR3 has 19 residues. J lost 0 bases, V lost 5 bases, and 14 bases had no gene match. CDR3 nucleotides: TGTGCCAGCAGCCCCGGACTAGCGGATGCGATGGGGAGCACAGATACGCAGTATTTT. Protein: CASSPGLADAMGSTDTQYF.

The chain carries TRBV7-9 and TRBJ2-5; D is perhaps TRBD2 (5 bases). Germline-derived CDR1 and CDR2 are SEHNR and FQNEAQ (reference sequence). Trimming pared 3 bases from V and 2 bases from J, leaving 10 bases between. There are 14 residues in the CDR3. The CDR3 region is CASSFPRGQETQYF. In DNA, the CDR3 is TGTGCCAGCAGCTTTCCCCGGGGACAAGAGACCCAGTACTTC.

The chain has TRBV2 and TRBJ2-3; 11 bases align to TRBD2. With 4 bases clipped from V and 4 bases from J, the junction kept 7 bases outside the gene matches. Germline V gene data show CDR1 as SNHLY and CDR2 as FYNNEI. The CDR3 contains 16 residues. CDR3 DNA sequence: TGTGCCAGCAGTGTAGCGACTAGCGGGAACGCAGATACGCAGTATTTT. Protein product: CASSVATSGNADTQYF.

The rearrangement links TRBV7-2 to TRBJ2-3, with D maybe TRBD1 (6 bases). The germline gives CDR1 SGHTA, CDR2 FQGNSA. Trimming pared 5 bases from V and 6 bases from J, leaving 12 bases between. The CDR3 runs 13 residues. The CDR3 sequence is CASSEYRVDTQYF. The CDR3 DNA is TGTGCCAGCAGCGAATACAGGGTGGATACGCAGTATTTT.

J is TRBJ2-2 and V is TRBV5-4, with 12 bases matching TRBD2. V trimming: 4 bases; J trimming: 6 bases; junction bases outside the gene matches: 7. Germline V gene lookup returns CDR1 SGHNT and CDR2 YYREEE (reference sequence). The CDR3 is made up of 16 amino acids. CDR3 region: CASSPATSGSPGELFF. The CDR3 DNA is TGTGCCAGCAGCCCTGCGACTAGCGGGAGTCCCGGGGAGCTGTTTTTT.

This chain uses TRBV11-3 with TRBJ2-5; the match to TRBD1 covers 8 bases. Germline CDR1 is SGHNT and CDR2 is YENEEA. J gave up 5 bases and V 1 base, and 6 bases lay outside the gene matches. CDR3 size: 15 residues. CDR3 loop: CASSLGQGAGETQYF. CDR3 coding DNA: TGTGCCAGCAGCTTAGGGCAGGGGGCCGGGGAGACCCAGTACTTC.

The chain couples TRBV27 to TRBJ2-7, with 8 bases identical to TRBD1. The CDR3 runs 14 residues. The ends lost 6 bases at V and 2 bases at J; junction bases unmatched: 6. The germline gives CDR1 MNHEY, CDR2 SMNVEV (reference sequence). Here the CDR3 reads CASRSLRGPYEQYF. In nucleotides, the CDR3 is TGTGCCAGCAGGAGCCTCAGGGGGCCCTACGAGCAGTACTTC.

The chain couples TRBV5-1 to TRBJ2-3, with 10 bases aligning to TRBD2. Trimming removed 4 bases from V and 5 bases from J; junction bases left unmatched: 7. The germline V gene encodes CDR1 SGHRS and CDR2 YFSETQ. CDR3 length: 15 amino acids. The CDR3 spells CASSVLAGVVDTQYF. As DNA, the CDR3 is TGCGCCAGCAGCGTCCTAGCGGGAGTTGTAGATACGCAGTATTTT.

The rearrangement links TRBV2 to TRBJ2-1; TRBD2 is a possible D gene (6 bases). Germline V CDR1 and CDR2: SNHLY, FYNNEI. The V and J ends lost 8 bases and 4 bases respectively, with 15 bases between them. The CDR3 runs to 14 residues. The CDR3 here is CASGGLGSYNEQFF. Written as DNA, the CDR3 is TGTGCCAGCGGGGGGTTGGGCTCGTACAATGAGCAGTTCTTC.

V usage is TRBV7-2 and J usage is TRBJ2-5; TRBD2 aligns across 10 bases. The CDR3 is 14 residues long. Germline trimming cut 1 base from V and 4 bases from J; bases unmatched to any gene: 0. CDR1 and CDR2 from the germline V gene are SGHTA and FQGNSA. The CDR3 here is CASSLGLAGETQYF. In DNA, the CDR3 is TGTGCCAGCAGCTTAGGACTAGCGGGAGAGACCCAGTACTTC.

The V and J genes are TRBV19 and TRBJ2-7; 7 bases agree with TRBD1. With V trimmed by 9 bases and J by 2 bases, 7 bases remained unmatched. Per germline, CDR1 LNHDA and CDR2 SQIVND (reference sequence). This CDR3 has 13 amino acids. CDR3 in DNA: TGTGCCAGCAGACAGGGAACGACCTACGAGCAGTACTTC. Protein sequence: CASRQGTTYEQYF.

The rearrangement joins TRBV6-1 to TRBJ1-4, with D possibly matching TRBD1 (6 bases). The CDR3 runs to 14 residues. Between the trimmed V and J ends, which lost 10 bases and 5 bases, there was a span of 17 bases. CDR1 and CDR2 from the germline V gene are MNHNS and SASEGT. The CDR3 DNA is TGTGCCACTTACTCTGGACAGCTAAATGAAAAACTGTTTTTT. Protein product: CATYSGQLNEKLFF.

This chain uses TRBV7-9 with TRBJ2-5; 11 nucleotides agree with TRBD2. The CDR3 runs 16 residues. V shed 5 bases and J 3 bases; nucleotides not matched to a gene: 8. CDR1 SEHNR and CDR2 FQNEAQ come from the germline V gene (reference sequence). CDR3 protein: CASSPLVTSGEETQYF. The DNA of the CDR3 is TGTGCCAGCAGCCCCCTTGTGACTAGCGGGGAAGAGACCCAGTACTTC.

The gene calls are TRBV11-3 and TRBJ2-1, with 7 bases fitting TRBD2. V lost 5 bases, J lost 6 bases, and 10 bases stayed unmatched. CDR1 and CDR2 (germline): SGHNT, YENEEA. The CDR3 length is 15 residues. This chain's CDR3 is CASSLGTTTINEQFF. The DNA for the CDR3 is TGTGCCAGCAGCCTAGGGACTACAACCATCAATGAGCAGTTCTTC.

This chain uses TRBV19 with TRBJ1-6, with 9 bases lining up with TRBD1. With 9 bases clipped from V and 10 bases from J, the junction kept 7 bases outside the gene matches. Germline-derived CDR1 and CDR2 are LNHDA and SQIVND (reference sequence). The CDR3 contains 13 residues. The CDR3 coding sequence is TGTGCCAGCTCCGGGACAGGGAACTCACCCCTCCACTTT. Its protein product is CASSGTGNSPLHF. Supplemented by reference TRBV19 and TRBJ1-6, the full variable domain reads DGGITQSPKYLFRKEGQNVTLSCEQNLNHDAMYWYRQDPGQGLRLIYYSQIVNDFQKGDIAEGYSVSREKKESFPLTVTSAQKNPTAFYLCASSGTGNSPLHFGNGTRLTVT.

Concerning this clone itself: This same CDR3 is encoded by further DNA sequences in the sample. This chain connects TRBV19 to TRBJ2-3, with 9 bases matching TRBD2. V trimming: 1 base; J trimming: 4 bases; junction bases outside the gene matches: 0. There are 14 residues in the CDR3. Germline lookup yields CDR1 LNHDA and CDR2 SQIVND (reference sequence). The CDR3 DNA reads TGTGCCAGTAGTATAGTAGCGGGGGCAGATACGCAGTATTTT. Translating it yields CASSIVAGADTQYF.

The chain has TRBV30 and TRBJ2-3; 11 bases map to TRBD2. The CDR3 totals 15 residues. CDR1 and CDR2 (germline): GTSNPN, SVGIG (reference sequence). Trimming cost V 3 bases and J 5 bases; bases outside gene matches: 7. The CDR3 DNA reads as TGTGCCTGGAGCCAGACTAGCGGGGATGTAGATACGCAGTATTTT. Translation gives CAWSQTSGDVDTQYF.

This CDR3 is CASSPVVGEPNTGELFF. CDR3 coding DNA: TGTGCCAGCAGCCCCGTCGTGGGCGAGCCGAACACCGGGGAGCTGTTTTTT. The rearrangement links TRBV13 to TRBJ2-2, with D unclear. The V end was cut by 5 bases, the J end by 0 bases, with 16 bases between. Germline values: CDR1 PRHDT, CDR2 FYEKMQ (reference sequence). This CDR3 spans 17 amino acids.